Each of the 29 T cell receptor beta chains below was sequenced from the same sample in a study of control samples from healthy donors and cancer patients. The method was immunoSEQ multiplex PCR; TCRdb's version includes in-frame clones alone and lacks a portion of them. The sample yields roughly 98,000 clones, more than 75% seen once. The sample was blood. The receptors here all came from a woman aged 55-69 years in good health.

Only a few counts were recorded for this clone. The V call is TRBV9, the J call TRBJ2-1, with a tentative D call TRBD1 (5 bases). The CDR3 has 16 residues. With 0 bases removed from V and 0 bases from J, the gap between germline ends came to 10 bases. CDR1 is SGDLS, CDR2 YYNGEE, per germline. CDR3 in amino acids: CASSVVRQGSYNEQFF. Written as DNA, the CDR3 is TGTGCCAGCAGCGTAGTTCGGCAGGGCTCCTACAATGAGCAGTTCTTC.

The chain combines TRBV9 with TRBJ1-3; no clear D. CDR1 and CDR2 from the germline V gene are SGDLS and YYNGEE. Trimming took off 0 bases at V and 3 bases at J, with 7 bases between the two ends. CDR3 length: 14 residues. For the CDR3, the DNA is TGTGCCAGCAGCGTAGAACCTTTTGGAAACACCATATATTTT. This gives the protein CASSVEPFGNTIYF.

This clone is medium-sized. The rearrangement links TRBV4-3 to TRBJ1-4; 7 bases agree with TRBD1. Germline V gives CDR1 LGHNA, CDR2 YSLEER. The junction had 6 bases not matched to a gene; V was cut back by 7 bases and J by 4 bases. CDR3 length: 14 amino acids. The CDR3 DNA sequence: TGCGCCAGCACAGTGGACAGGAATAATGAAAAACTGTTTTTT. The encoded protein is CASTVDRNNEKLFF.

This CDR3 is CASWGYTEAFF. The CDR3 DNA reads as TGTGCCAGCTGGGGGTACACTGAAGCTTTCTTT. The chain combines TRBV6-5 with TRBJ1-1; D is perhaps TRBD1 (5 bases). The CDR3 has 11 amino acids. V was trimmed by 8 bases and J by 3 bases, leaving 7 bases between them. Germline V lookup: CDR1 MNHEY, CDR2 SVGAGI.

This clone was recorded a few times. The chain is built from TRBV2 and TRBJ1-2; no definite D call. V gave up 6 bases and J gave up 8 bases, with 4 bases separating them. The CDR3 runs to 9 residues. Looked up from germline, CDR1 is SNHLY and CDR2 is FYNNEI. DNA for the CDR3: TGTGCCAGCAGCGGCGGCTACACCTTC. Protein product: CASSGGYTF. The full variable domain, in which reference TRBV2 and TRBJ1-2 provide the parts outside the CDR3, is EPEVTQTPSHQVTQMGQEVILRCVPISNHLYFYWYRQILGQKVEFLVSFYNNEISEKSEIFDDQFSVERPDGSNFTLKIRSTKLEDSAMYFCASSGGYTFGSGTRLTVV.

This rearrangement joins TRBV19 to TRBJ1-2; 9 positions agree with TRBD1. The germline CDR1 and CDR2 sequences are LNHDA and SQIVND (reference sequence). The length of the CDR3 is 14 residues. CDR3 sequence (DNA): TGTGCTCTTATACAGGGGGCAGGGAACTATGGCTACACCTTC. It specifies CALIQGAGNYGYTF.

The rearrangement joins TRBV7-2 to TRBJ1-5; tentative D call: TRBD1 (6 bases). Looked up from germline, CDR1 is SGHTA and CDR2 is FQGNSA. V lost 5 bases and J 10 bases, leaving 18 bases between the germline ends. The CDR3 runs 14 residues. The CDR3 DNA sequence: TGTGCCAGCAGCAATACAGGGCCTGGGTTACCCCAGCATTTT. Encoded protein: CASSNTGPGLPQHF.

V and J are TRBV11-2 and TRBJ1-4; D may be TRBD1 (5 bases). The V gene lost 4 bases and the J gene lost 1 base, with 19 bases spanning the gap. The CDR3 loop spans 18 amino acids. Per germline, CDR1 SGHAT and CDR2 FQNNGV. In DNA, the CDR3 is TGTGCCAGCAGCTCCCCCAGGAGGGGTCTTGGAACTAATGAAAAACTGTTTTTT. Translated: CASSSPRRGLGTNEKLFF.

This chain joins TRBV5-1 and TRBJ1-2; D is ambiguous. The CDR3 consists of 14 residues. V was cut by 4 bases and J by 2 bases, with 12 bases left in between. Germline CDR1 and CDR2: SGHRS and YFSETQ. The CDR3 bases are TGCGCCAGCAGCCGGGGATCCCCGAACTATGGCTACACCTTC. Encoded protein: CASSRGSPNYGYTF.

The chain links TRBV6-5 to TRBJ1-5; D is perhaps TRBD1 (6 bases). In germline, CDR1 is MNHEY, CDR2 SVGAGI. Trimming cost V 5 bases and J 0 bases, with 8 bases left between them. The CDR3 has 14 residues. Here the CDR3 DNA reads TGTGCCAGCAGTAGGACAGATAGCAATCAGCCCCAGCATTTT. As protein: CASSRTDSNQPQHF.

This clone is a singleton in its sample. In DNA form, the CDR3 reads TGTGCCAGCAGCCCGGGACAGCCCTACAATGAGCAGTTCTTC. Translating gives CASSPGQPYNEQFF. The chain recombines TRBV11-3 with TRBJ2-1, with 7 nucleotides matching TRBD1. Germline CDR1 SGHNT, CDR2 YENEEA. The CDR3 length is 14 residues. The V gene end was trimmed by 5 bases and the J gene end by 2 bases; junction bases not matched to a gene: 3. The full variable domain, rest sourced from reference TRBV11-3 and TRBJ2-1, is EAGVVQSPRYKIIEKKQPVAFWCNPISGHNTLYWYLQNLGQGPELLIRYENEEAVDDSQLPKDRFSAERLKGVDSTLKIQPAELGDSAVYLCASSPGQPYNEQFFGPGTRLTVL.

At least ten counts were recorded for this clone. The chain employs TRBV18 and TRBJ1-2, with TRBD1 as a possible D gene (6 bases). Germline-derived CDR1 and CDR2 are KGHSH and LQKENI. This CDR3 contains 14 residues. V was pared by 2 bases and J by 4 bases, with 11 bases between. CDR3 nucleotide sequence: TGTGCCAGCTCACCAGAGGCCAGGGGCTATGGCTACACCTTC. Residues: CASSPEARGYGYTF.

V gene TRBV19 combines with J gene TRBJ2-7; 7 bases agree with TRBD1. V was pared by 8 bases and J by 0 bases, with 7 bases of the junction left unmatched. The CDR3 spans 14 residues. Germline-derived CDR1 and CDR2 are LNHDA and SQIVND (reference sequence). CDR3 region: CASSHTGVSYEQYF. The DNA for the CDR3 is TGTGCCAGTTCGCATACAGGGGTCTCCTACGAGCAGTACTTC.

The gene calls are TRBV6-1 and TRBJ2-5, with D perhaps matching TRBD2 (5 bases). The CDR3 consists of 11 residues. The germline gives CDR1 MNHNS, CDR2 SASEGT. V was shortened by 11 bases and J by 5 bases, with 12 bases between the two germline ends. The CDR3 DNA reads TGTGCCCTAGGAAGGGAGGAGACCCAGTACTTC. Amino acids: CALGREETQYF.

The chain couples TRBV7-9 to TRBJ2-2, with D perhaps TRBD1 or TRBD2 (5 bases each). The V gene lost 5 bases and the J gene lost 1 base, with 14 bases spanning the gap. CDR3 length: 16 residues. The germline V gene has CDR1 SEHNR and CDR2 FQNEAQ (reference sequence). The CDR3 DNA sequence: TGTGCCAGCAGCCCTATCGGGACCATGAACACCGGGGAGCTGTTTTTT. Encoded protein: CASSPIGTMNTGELFF.

V is TRBV7-8 and J is TRBJ2-7; 13 nucleotides line up with TRBD2. The CDR3 spans 16 residues. V lost 5 bases and J lost 1; bases outside the gene matches: 5. In germline, CDR1 is SGHVS, CDR2 FQNEAQ. CDR3 bases: TGTGCCAGCAGCCTCAGGACTAGCGGGGGATCCTACGAGCAGTACTTC. Encoded protein: CASSLRTSGGSYEQYF.

The CDR3 DNA follows: TGTGCCAGCAGCGCCGGACCTGAAGCTTTCTTT. Translating it yields CASSAGPEAFF. This chain links TRBV5-4 with TRBJ1-1, with D unresolved. The germline CDR1 and CDR2 sequences are SGHNT and YYREEE (reference sequence). Deletions cut 4 bases from V and 6 bases from J, with 7 bases between. The CDR3 is made up of 11 amino acids.

The V call is TRBV6-1, the J call TRBJ2-7, with D hard to call. The V gene lost 2 bases and the J gene lost 4 bases, with 9 bases spanning the gap. The CDR3 runs to 13 residues. CDR1 is MNHNS, CDR2 SASEGT, per germline. The CDR3 coding sequence is TGTGCCAGCAGTGAATGGGGTTTTTACGAGCAGTACTTC. Translating it yields CASSEWGFYEQYF.

In nucleotides, the CDR3 is TGTGCCAGCAGTGAGACTAGCGGGGTGTCCTACAATGAGCAGTTCTTC. It encodes CASSETSGVSYNEQFF. The chain combines TRBV28 with TRBJ2-1; TRBD2 matches 11 bases. This CDR3 contains 16 residues. CDR1 is MDHEN, CDR2 SYDVKM, per germline. V gave up 5 bases and J gave up 1 base; unmatched junction bases: 4.

The chain employs TRBV7-2 and TRBJ1-1; D perhaps matches TRBD1 (5 bases). Trimming cost V 1 base and J 1 base, with 7 bases left between them. Per the germline V gene, CDR1 is SGHTA and CDR2 is FQGNSA. The length of the CDR3 is 14 residues. The CDR3 nucleotides are TGTGCCAGCAGCTTAGGGGGGGGGAACACTGAAGCTTTCTTT. Amino acid sequence: CASSLGGGNTEAFF.

The chain links TRBV6-2 or TRBV6-3 to TRBJ2-5; a weak D match, TRBD2 (6 bases). This CDR3 contains 15 residues. With 6 bases removed from V and 5 bases from J, the gap between germline ends came to 19 bases. Per germline, CDR1 MNHEY and CDR2 SVGEGT. CDR3 amino acids: CASSRLAGPGETQYF. CDR3 DNA sequence: TGTGCCAGCAGCCGTCTTGCGGGGCCAGGGGAGACCCAGTACTTC.

V usage is TRBV19 and J usage is TRBJ1-5; D not certain. The V and J ends lost 1 base and 7 bases respectively, with 11 bases between them. The CDR3 totals 14 residues. The germline V gene encodes CDR1 LNHDA and CDR2 SQIVND (reference sequence). The CDR3 DNA reads TGTGCCAGTAGTATAGGAAGGGCTGAGCAGCCCCAGCATTTT. The encoded protein is CASSIGRAEQPQHF.

The J gene is TRBJ1-1, the V gene TRBV15, with D possibly being TRBD1 (5 bases). Germline V lookup: CDR1 LNHNV, CDR2 YYDKDF (reference sequence). V gave up 8 bases and J gave up 4 bases, with 11 bases separating them. The CDR3 runs 12 residues. The CDR3 spells CATSWGVTEAFF. The CDR3 coding sequence is TGTGCCACCTCCTGGGGGGTCACTGAAGCTTTCTTT.

V gene TRBV7-9 combines with J gene TRBJ1-2, with D perhaps TRBD1 (5 bases). The germline V gene has CDR1 SEHNR and CDR2 FQNEAQ (reference sequence). The CDR3 totals 12 residues. Deletions cut 3 bases from V and 6 bases from J, with 8 bases between. The DNA of the CDR3 is TGTGCCAGCAGCTTCTGGGGGGATGGCTACACCTTC. Translating it yields CASSFWGDGYTF.

This chain links TRBV10-3 with TRBJ1-6; D is unresolved. The CDR3 has 13 amino acids. The germline V gene encodes CDR1 ENHRY and CDR2 SYGVKD. The V gene lost 5 bases and the J gene lost 6 bases, with 8 bases spanning the gap. CDR3 DNA: TGTGCCATCAGTCCCTATTCTAATTCACCCCTCCACTTT. This translates into CAISPYSNSPLHF.

V is TRBV9 and J is TRBJ2-1, with 7 bases aligning to TRBD1. The CDR3 length is 19 residues. The V and J ends lost 0 bases and 2 bases, in that order; junction bases with no gene match: 14. From germline, CDR1 is SGDLS and CDR2 YYNGEE. CDR3: CASSVGMKSTGAAYNEQFF. CDR3 DNA sequence: TGTGCCAGCAGCGTAGGAATGAAATCTACAGGGGCAGCCTACAATGAGCAGTTCTTC.

CDR3 bases: TGTGCCAGCAGCCGTGGACAGACCTATAATTCACCCCTCCACTTT. Amino acids: CASSRGQTYNSPLHF. The chain is built from TRBV6-2 or TRBV6-3 and TRBJ1-6, with D possibly being TRBD1 (6 bases). Germline values: CDR1 MNHEY, CDR2 SVGEGT. Trimming removed 6 bases at V and 2 bases at J, with 11 bases between. The CDR3 length is 15 residues.

The chain carries TRBV28 and TRBJ1-3, with 8 nucleotides matching TRBD1. This CDR3 is built from 14 residues. The V segment lost 5 bases and the J segment 9 bases; nucleotides outside the gene matches: 9. Germline V gene lookup returns CDR1 MDHEN and CDR2 SYDVKM. CDR3 protein: CASSLGTGRTTIYF. The DNA for the CDR3 is TGTGCCAGCAGTCTGGGGACAGGACGGACCACCATATATTTT.

This sequence joins TRBV4-1 and TRBJ2-2; D gene ambiguous. Between the trimmed V and J ends, which lost 1 base and 3 bases, there was a span of 9 bases. CDR1 is MGHRA and CDR2 is YSYEKL in the germline V gene. CDR3 length: 15 residues. The CDR3 DNA reads as TGCGCCAGCAGCCAAGCCGATAAACACACCGGGGAGCTGTTTTTT. This codes for CASSQADKHTGELFF.